The entry below describes one TCR beta chain. The sample belongs to a study of control samples from healthy donors and cancer patients. Trimming took off 7 bases at V and 0 bases at J, with 10 bases between the two ends. The CDR3 extends over 13 amino acids. The V gene's germline CDR1 is SEHNR and CDR2 FQNEAQ (reference sequence). Method: immunoSEQ multiplex PCR; TCRdb's copy keeps in-frame clones and lacks some. The sample yields under 65,000 clones, roughly 86% seen once. J is TRBJ2-7 and V is TRBV7-9; D is unresolved. The sequence derives from a woman aged 55-70 years with lung cancer. Sequences were obtained from PBMCs. CDR3 bases: TGTGCCAGCACCCAGCTGAGCTCCTACGAGCAGTACTTC. Translation: CASTQLSSYEQYF.